The 22 T cell receptor beta chains in this list originate from one sample, sequenced in a study of shared clonotypes between healthy human individuals. Assay used: immunoSEQ multiplex PCR; TCRdb lists only in-frame clones, some missing. The sample gives some 2.4 million clones, more than 85% of which show up once; around 0.37% is in the top ten. The sample was naive CD4+ T cells from PBMCs. This sample's subset: CD45RA+ positively selected. The receptors derive from a man in his late teens or twenties in good health. Some clones in this sample may be carry-over from other donors' samples.

This rearrangement joins TRBV2 to TRBJ1-1, with unresolved D. The V end lost 7 bases, the J end lost 4 bases, and 16 bases lay between the germline ends. Germline V gives CDR1 SNHLY, CDR2 FYNNEI. The CDR3 spans 14 residues. Written as DNA, the CDR3 is TGTGCCAGCACCAAAGAGGGTGAGAGCACTGAAGCTTTCTTT. Translated: CASTKEGESTEAFF. Full variable domain (outside the CDR3, taken from reference TRBV2 and TRBJ1-1): EPEVTQTPSHQVTQMGQEVILRCVPISNHLYFYWYRQILGQKVEFLVSFYNNEISEKSEIFDDQFSVERPDGSNFTLKIRSTKLEDSAMYFCASTKEGESTEAFFGQGTRLTVV.

V is TRBV30 and J is TRBJ1-2; TRBD1 might be the D (6 bases). The CDR3 extends over 13 amino acids. Between the trimmed V and J ends, which lost 3 bases and 6 bases, there was a span of 14 bases. Germline V gene lookup returns CDR1 GTSNPN and CDR2 SVGIG (reference sequence). CDR3 sequence reads: CAWRRRGDDGYTF. CDR3 in DNA: TGTGCCTGGAGACGGAGGGGGGACGATGGCTACACCTTC.

The chain carries TRBV20-1 and TRBJ1-2, with D uncertain. The germline CDR1 and CDR2 sequences are DFQATT and SNEGSKA (reference sequence). There are 11 residues in the CDR3. Trimming took 6 bases from V and 6 from J, leaving 11 bases between them. The CDR3: CSASDGDGYTF. The CDR3 DNA sequence: TGCAGTGCCTCGGATGGGGATGGCTACACCTTC.

The J gene is TRBJ1-5, the V gene TRBV19; D remains unclear. Germline CDR1 reads LNHDA; CDR2 reads SQIVND (reference sequence). The CDR3 covers 15 residues. The ends were cut back, 7 bases at V and 6 bases at J, with 19 bases in the middle. CDR3 nucleotide sequence: TGTGCCAGTAAAGCTACGGGCGCGTTAGTTCAGCCCCAGCATTTT. Translated: CASKATGALVQPQHF.

This clone was recorded once. The CDR3 DNA reads TGTGCCAGCAGCCAGGGACAGGGTGCAGATACGCAGTATTTT. Translating gives CASSQGQGADTQYF. The genes are TRBV7-2 and TRBJ2-3, with TRBD1 matching 9 bases. Germline V gives CDR1 SGHTA, CDR2 FQGNSA. Trimming removed 5 bases from V and 4 bases from J; junction bases left unmatched: 4. The CDR3 sequence is 14 residues long.

The chain joins TRBV2 to TRBJ1-1; 8 nucleotides line up with TRBD1. CDR3 length: 13 amino acids. J lost 3 bases, V lost 9 bases, and 6 bases had no gene match. From germline, CDR1 is SNHLY and CDR2 FYNNEI. The CDR3 bases are TGTGCCAGTGGACAGGGCCTGGACACTGAAGCTTTCTTT. Translating gives CASGQGLDTEAFF.

The genes are TRBV2 and TRBJ1-2; D is undetermined. CDR1 and CDR2 (germline): SNHLY, FYNNEI. V shed 2 bases and J shed 5 bases, with 15 bases lying between them. This CDR3 has 15 residues. CDR3: CASSERVGDIYGYTF. The CDR3 region has the DNA TGTGCCAGCAGTGAACGAGTAGGAGATATTTATGGCTACACCTTC.

In this sample, this clone turned up once. The gene calls are TRBV28 and TRBJ2-4; D perhaps matches TRBD2 (7 bases). CDR1 and CDR2 (germline): MDHEN, SYDVKM. Trimming pared 3 bases from V and 0 bases from J, leaving 12 bases between. The CDR3 has 16 residues. The CDR3 reads CASSLGGPVAKNIQYF. The CDR3 region has the DNA TGTGCCAGCAGTTTGGGGGGGCCTGTAGCCAAAAACATTCAGTACTTC.

V and J are TRBV9 and TRBJ1-5, with a weak D call TRBD1 (5 bases). Germline values: CDR1 SGDLS, CDR2 YYNGEE. The CDR3 covers 15 residues. V shed 2 bases and J shed 2 bases, with 11 bases lying between them. CDR3 residues: CASSVSGLGNQPQHF. CDR3 nucleotide sequence: TGTGCCAGCAGCGTTTCGGGGCTTGGCAATCAGCCCCAGCATTTT.

This sequence joins TRBV5-1 and TRBJ2-7; 10 bases map to TRBD1. V was clipped by 3 bases and J by 9 bases; unmatched bases: 9. The germline V gene has CDR1 SGHRS and CDR2 YFSETQ. CDR3 length: 14 residues. The CDR3 sequence: CASSSGTGATRQYF. CDR3 sequence (DNA): TGCGCCAGCAGCTCCGGGACAGGGGCTACGAGGCAGTACTTC.

The chain couples TRBV25-1 to TRBJ2-7; 11 bases fit TRBD2. There are 14 residues in the CDR3. CDR1 and CDR2 from the germline V gene are MGHDK and SYGVNS. Losses at the gene ends were 5 bases for V and 8 bases for J; bases not matched to a gene: 8. The chain's CDR3 is CASSMLAGGFQQYF. The DNA of the CDR3 is TGTGCCAGCAGTATGCTAGCGGGAGGTTTCCAGCAGTACTTC.

The chain has TRBV6-1 and TRBJ2-1; the match to TRBD2 covers 12 bases. Trimming removed 7 bases from V and 3 bases from J; junction bases left unmatched: 4. Germline V gives CDR1 MNHNS, CDR2 SASEGT. The CDR3 loop spans 15 amino acids. CDR3 loop: CASTRTSGDYNEQFF. In DNA, the CDR3 is TGTGCCAGCACCCGGACTAGCGGGGACTACAATGAGCAGTTCTTC.

V is TRBV7-3 and J is TRBJ2-3; D is tentatively TRBD1 or TRBD2 (5 bases each). The CDR3 has 15 amino acids. V lost 2 bases, J lost 0 bases, and 9 bases lay in between. Germline V gene lookup returns CDR1 SGHTA and CDR2 FQGTGA. The CDR3 region has the DNA TGTGCCAGCAGCTTAGGGGACGTAAGCACAGATACGCAGTATTTT. Protein: CASSLGDVSTDTQYF.

The rearrangement links TRBV28 to TRBJ1-2; possible D gene TRBD1, 5 bases. This CDR3 contains 13 residues. V was cut by 8 bases and J by 7 bases, with 17 bases left in between. CDR1 and CDR2 (germline): MDHEN, SYDVKM. The CDR3 sequence is CASRRGLLAGYTF. DNA for the CDR3: TGTGCCAGCCGCCGGGGCCTACTTGCTGGCTACACCTTC.

A note on this clone: The sample has other DNA sequences that encode this CDR3 too. V is TRBV4-3 and J is TRBJ2-3; no clear D gene. V was shortened by 2 bases and J by 1 base, with 4 bases between the two germline ends. Germline-derived CDR1 and CDR2 are LGHNA and YSLEER. CDR3 length: 13 amino acids. CDR3 in amino acids: CASSQRGTDTQYF. The CDR3 coding sequence is TGCGCCAGCAGCCAACGGGGCACAGATACGCAGTATTTT.

This clone was found a few times. This chain connects TRBV19 to TRBJ1-2; perhaps TRBD1 as D (6 bases). With 4 bases removed from V and 7 bases from J, the gap between germline ends came to 10 bases. The CDR3 runs to 12 residues. Germline CDR1 reads LNHDA; CDR2 reads SQIVND (reference sequence). DNA of the CDR3: TGTGCCAGTAGTACAGGGGCGGCTGGCTACACCTTC. Its translation: CASSTGAAGYTF.

J is TRBJ1-1 and V is TRBV6-5; the match to TRBD1 covers 10 bases. The CDR3 extends over 15 amino acids. V lost 3 bases and J lost 3; bases outside the gene matches: 4. Germline CDR1 reads MNHEY; CDR2 reads SVGAGI. As DNA, the CDR3 is TGTGCCAGCAGTTATATAGGACAGGGGGACACTGAAGCTTTCTTT. Protein: CASSYIGQGDTEAFF.

This clone was observed once. The chain employs TRBV4-3 and TRBJ1-4, with D tentatively TRBD1 (6 bases). Germline V gene data show CDR1 as LGHNA and CDR2 as YSLEER. Trimming left V 2 bases short and J 8 bases short, with 12 bases between. The CDR3 sequence is 14 residues long. Written as DNA, the CDR3 is TGCGCCAGCAGCCAAATTGGGGGGGGCGAAAAACTGTTTTTT. It specifies CASSQIGGGEKLFF.

The rearrangement links TRBV27 to TRBJ2-7; 7 nucleotides agree with TRBD2. The CDR3 contains 16 residues. Germline CDR1 MNHEY, CDR2 SMNVEV (reference sequence). V gave up 2 bases and J gave up 0 bases; unmatched junction bases: 7. The CDR3 here is CASSLGGVPSSYEQYF. The CDR3 DNA reads as TGTGCCAGCAGTTTAGGGGGGGTGCCGAGCTCCTACGAGCAGTACTTC.

The chain has TRBV20-1 and TRBJ2-3, with unresolved D. In germline, CDR1 is DFQATT, CDR2 SNEGSKA (reference sequence). CDR3 length: 10 amino acids. The V end lost 1 base, the J end lost 7 bases, and 3 bases lay between the germline ends. CDR3 sequence (DNA): TGCAGTGCTAGAGTACATACGCAGTATTTT. Amino acids: CSARVHTQYF.

This chain joins TRBV27 and TRBJ2-1; D remains ambiguous. V was clipped by 11 bases and J by 5 bases, with 16 bases between them. Germline-derived CDR1 and CDR2 are MNHEY and SMNVEV (reference sequence). The CDR3 runs to 13 residues. CDR3 region: CAVGNARNNEQFF. The CDR3 DNA sequence: TGTGCCGTGGGGAACGCACGCAACAATGAGCAGTTCTTC.

The chain links TRBV4-1 to TRBJ2-5, with TRBD1 as a possible D gene (6 bases). The J call is uncertain, as TRBJ2-7 better fits the DNA end. The CDR3 sequence is 16 residues long. Germline CDR1 reads MGHRA; CDR2 reads YSYEKL. This CDR3 is CASSQGQGLGGYEQYF. DNA for the CDR3: TGCGCCAGCAGCCAAGGTCAGGGGTTAGGCGGCTACGAGCAGTACTTC.